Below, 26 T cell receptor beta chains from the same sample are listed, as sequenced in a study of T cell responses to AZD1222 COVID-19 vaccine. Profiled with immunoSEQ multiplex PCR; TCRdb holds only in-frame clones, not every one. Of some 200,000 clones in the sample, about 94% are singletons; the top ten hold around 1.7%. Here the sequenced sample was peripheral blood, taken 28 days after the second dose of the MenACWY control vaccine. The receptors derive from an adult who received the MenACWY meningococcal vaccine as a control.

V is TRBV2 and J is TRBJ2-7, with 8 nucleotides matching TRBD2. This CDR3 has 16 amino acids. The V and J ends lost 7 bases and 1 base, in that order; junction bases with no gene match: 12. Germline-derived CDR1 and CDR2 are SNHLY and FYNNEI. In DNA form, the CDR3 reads TGTGCCAGCAACACGGTTATGGCTAGCGGGTCCTACGAGCAGTACTTC. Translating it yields CASNTVMASGSYEQYF.

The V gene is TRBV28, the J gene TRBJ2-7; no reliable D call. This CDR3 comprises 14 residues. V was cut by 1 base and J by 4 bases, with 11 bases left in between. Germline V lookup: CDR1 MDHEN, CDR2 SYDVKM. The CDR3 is CASSLFGLLYEQYF. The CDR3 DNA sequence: TGTGCCAGCAGTTTATTTGGGCTTCTATACGAGCAGTACTTC. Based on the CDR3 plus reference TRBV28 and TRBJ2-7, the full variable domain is DVKVTQSSRYLVKRTGEKVFLECVQDMDHENMFWYRQDPGLGLRLIYFSYDVKMKEKGDIPEGYSVSREKKERFSLILESASTNQTSMYLCASSLFGLLYEQYFGPGTRLTVT.

The CDR3 is CTSSQDDRGKGTGELFF. The CDR3 bases are TGCACCAGCAGCCAAGATGACCGGGGAAAGGGGACCGGGGAGCTGTTTTTT. V is TRBV1 and J is TRBJ2-2. TRBV1 is tagged as a pseudogene. The CDR3 covers 17 residues.

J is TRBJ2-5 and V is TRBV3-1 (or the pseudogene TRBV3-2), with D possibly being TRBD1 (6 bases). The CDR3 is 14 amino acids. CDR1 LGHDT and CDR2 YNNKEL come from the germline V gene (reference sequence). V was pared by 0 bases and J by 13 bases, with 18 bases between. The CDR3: CASSQDEASSRGYF. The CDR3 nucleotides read TGTGCCAGCAGCCAAGATGAGGCTTCCAGCAGGGGGTACTTC.

CDR3 protein: CASSERTVDTDTQYF. In nucleotides, the CDR3 is TGTGCCAGCAGCGAGAGGACAGTTGACACAGATACGCAGTATTTT. The chain combines TRBV6-2 or TRBV6-3 with TRBJ2-3; possibly TRBD1 for D (6 bases). The CDR3 runs to 15 residues. Germline CDR1 reads MNHEY; CDR2 reads SVGEGT. V lost 6 bases and J lost 2, with 15 bases in between.

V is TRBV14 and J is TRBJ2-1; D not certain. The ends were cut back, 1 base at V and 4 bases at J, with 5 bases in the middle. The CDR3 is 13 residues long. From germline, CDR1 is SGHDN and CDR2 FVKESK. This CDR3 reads CASSQAEYNEQFF. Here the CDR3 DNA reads TGTGCCAGCAGCCAAGCCGAATACAATGAGCAGTTCTTC.

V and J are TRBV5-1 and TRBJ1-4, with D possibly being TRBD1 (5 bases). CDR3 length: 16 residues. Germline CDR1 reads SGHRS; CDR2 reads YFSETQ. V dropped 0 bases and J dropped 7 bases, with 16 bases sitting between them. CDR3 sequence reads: CASSLGLLGQGEKLFF. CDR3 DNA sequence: TGCGCCAGCAGCTTGGGTCTGTTAGGTCAGGGTGAAAAACTGTTTTTT.

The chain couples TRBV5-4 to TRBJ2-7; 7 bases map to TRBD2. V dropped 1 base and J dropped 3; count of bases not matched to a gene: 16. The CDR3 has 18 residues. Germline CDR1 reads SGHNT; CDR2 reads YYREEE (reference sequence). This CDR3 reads CASSLTGTQSGGNYEQYF. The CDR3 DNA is TGTGCCAGCAGCTTGACCGGGACCCAGTCGGGGGGTAACTACGAGCAGTACTTC.

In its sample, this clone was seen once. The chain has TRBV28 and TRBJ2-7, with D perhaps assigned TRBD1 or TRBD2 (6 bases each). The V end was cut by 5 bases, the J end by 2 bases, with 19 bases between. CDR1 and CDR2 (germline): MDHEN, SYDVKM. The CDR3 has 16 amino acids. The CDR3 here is CASSTPGAGDAYEQYF. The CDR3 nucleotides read TGTGCCAGCAGTACCCCGGGGGCGGGTGATGCCTACGAGCAGTACTTC. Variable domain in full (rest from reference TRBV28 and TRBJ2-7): DVKVTQSSRYLVKRTGEKVFLECVQDMDHENMFWYRQDPGLGLRLIYFSYDVKMKEKGDIPEGYSVSREKKERFSLILESASTNQTSMYLCASSTPGAGDAYEQYFGPGTRLTVT.

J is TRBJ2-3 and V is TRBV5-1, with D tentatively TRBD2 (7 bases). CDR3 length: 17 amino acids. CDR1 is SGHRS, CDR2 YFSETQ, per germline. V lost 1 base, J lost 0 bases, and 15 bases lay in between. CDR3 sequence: CASSLMGGQGSTDTQYF. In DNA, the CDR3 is TGCGCCAGCAGCTTGATGGGGGGGCAGGGGAGCACAGATACGCAGTATTTT.

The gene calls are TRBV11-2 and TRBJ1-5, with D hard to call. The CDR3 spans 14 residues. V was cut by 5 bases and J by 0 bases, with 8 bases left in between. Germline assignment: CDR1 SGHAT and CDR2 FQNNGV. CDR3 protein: CASSLFDSNQPQHF. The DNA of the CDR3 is TGTGCCAGCAGCCTTTTCGATAGCAATCAGCCCCAGCATTTT.

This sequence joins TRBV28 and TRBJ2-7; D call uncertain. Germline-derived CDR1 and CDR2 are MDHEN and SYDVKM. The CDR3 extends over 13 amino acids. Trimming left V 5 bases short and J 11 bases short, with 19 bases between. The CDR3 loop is CASSLKDGAGKYF. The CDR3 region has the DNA TGTGCCAGCAGTCTGAAGGACGGTGCTGGAAAGTACTTC.

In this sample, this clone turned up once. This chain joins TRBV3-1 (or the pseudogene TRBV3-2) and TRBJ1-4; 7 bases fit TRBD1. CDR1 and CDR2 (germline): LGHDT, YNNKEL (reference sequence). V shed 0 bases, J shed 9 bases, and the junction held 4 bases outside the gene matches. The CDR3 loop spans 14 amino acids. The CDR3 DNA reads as TGTGCCAGCAGCCAAGAAGGGGGCGTGAAAAAACTGTTTTTT. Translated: CASSQEGGVKKLFF.

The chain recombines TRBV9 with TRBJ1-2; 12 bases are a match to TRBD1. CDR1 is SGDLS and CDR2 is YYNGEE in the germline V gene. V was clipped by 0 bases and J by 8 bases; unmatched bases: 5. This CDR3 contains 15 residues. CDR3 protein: CASSVVGQGAQGYTF. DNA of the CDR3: TGTGCCAGCAGCGTAGTGGGACAGGGGGCACAGGGCTACACCTTC.

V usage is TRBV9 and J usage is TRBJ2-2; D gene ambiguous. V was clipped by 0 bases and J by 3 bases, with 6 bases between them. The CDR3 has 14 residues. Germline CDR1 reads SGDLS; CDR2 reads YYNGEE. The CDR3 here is CASSVGPDTGELFF. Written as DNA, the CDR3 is TGTGCCAGCAGCGTAGGTCCGGACACCGGGGAGCTGTTTTTT.

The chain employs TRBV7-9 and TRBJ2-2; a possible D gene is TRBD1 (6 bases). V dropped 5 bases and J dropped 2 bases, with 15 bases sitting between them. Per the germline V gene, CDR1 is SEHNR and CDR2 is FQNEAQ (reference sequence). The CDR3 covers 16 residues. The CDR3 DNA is TGTGCCAGCAGCGGGTTATGGGGGCCCAACACCGGGGAGCTGTTTTTT. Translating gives CASSGLWGPNTGELFF.

In nucleotides, the CDR3 is TGTGCCAGCAGCCAAGCCGGACTAGTCTGGGAGCAGTACTTC. As protein: CASSQAGLVWEQYF. The chain carries TRBV4-2 and TRBJ2-7; TRBD2 matches at 7 bases. Germline loops: CDR1 LGHNA, CDR2 YNFKEQ. V lost 1 base to trimming and J lost 7 bases; unmatched junction nucleotides: 7. The CDR3 contains 14 residues.

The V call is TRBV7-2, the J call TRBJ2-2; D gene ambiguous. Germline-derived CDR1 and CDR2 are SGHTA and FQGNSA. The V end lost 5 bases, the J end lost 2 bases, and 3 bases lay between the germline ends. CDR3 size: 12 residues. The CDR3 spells CASSINTGELFF. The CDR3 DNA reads TGTGCCAGCAGCATTAACACCGGGGAGCTGTTTTTT.

CDR3 amino acids: CASSRQGGNTEAFF. Written as DNA, the CDR3 is TGTGCCAGCAGTAGACAGGGTGGGAACACTGAAGCTTTCTTT. The V gene is TRBV9, the J gene TRBJ1-1; the match to TRBD1 covers 7 bases. The CDR3 is 14 residues long. The junction had 5 bases not matched to a gene; V was cut back by 5 bases and J by 1 base. Germline V gene data show CDR1 as SGDLS and CDR2 as YYNGEE.

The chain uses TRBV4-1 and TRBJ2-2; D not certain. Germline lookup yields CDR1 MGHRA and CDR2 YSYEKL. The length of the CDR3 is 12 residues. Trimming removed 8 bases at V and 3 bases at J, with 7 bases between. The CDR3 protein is CASGDHTGELFF. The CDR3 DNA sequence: TGCGCCAGCGGTGATCACACCGGGGAGCTGTTTTTT.

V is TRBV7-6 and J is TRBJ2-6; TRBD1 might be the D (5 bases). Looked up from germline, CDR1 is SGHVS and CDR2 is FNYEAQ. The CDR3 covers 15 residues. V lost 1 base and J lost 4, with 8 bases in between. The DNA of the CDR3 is TGTGCCAGCAGCTTAGGGGGCATCGGGGCCAACGTCCTGACTTTC. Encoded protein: CASSLGGIGANVLTF.

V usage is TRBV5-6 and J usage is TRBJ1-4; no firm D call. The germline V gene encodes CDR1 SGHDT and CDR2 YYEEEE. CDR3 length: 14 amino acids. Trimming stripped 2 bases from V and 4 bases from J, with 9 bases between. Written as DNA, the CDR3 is TGTGCCAGCAGCTTTTGGGGAGGTAATGAAAAACTGTTTTTT. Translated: CASSFWGGNEKLFF.

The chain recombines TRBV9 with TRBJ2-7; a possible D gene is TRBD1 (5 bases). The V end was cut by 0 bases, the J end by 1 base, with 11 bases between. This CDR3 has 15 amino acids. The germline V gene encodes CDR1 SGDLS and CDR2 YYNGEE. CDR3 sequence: CASSVGSQGSYEQYF. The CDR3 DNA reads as TGTGCCAGCAGCGTAGGCAGCCAGGGATCCTACGAGCAGTACTTC. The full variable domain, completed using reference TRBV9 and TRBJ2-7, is DSGVTQTPKHLITATGQRVTLRCSPRSGDLSVYWYQQSLDQGLQFLIQYYNGEERAKGNILERFSAQQFPDLHSELNLSSLELGDSALYFCASSVGSQGSYEQYFGPGTRLTVT.

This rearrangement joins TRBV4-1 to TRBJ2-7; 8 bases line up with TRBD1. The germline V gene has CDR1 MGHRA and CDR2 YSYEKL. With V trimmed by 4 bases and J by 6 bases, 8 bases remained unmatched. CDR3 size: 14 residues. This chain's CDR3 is CASSLEQDRGEQYF. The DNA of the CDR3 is TGCGCCAGCAGCCTGGAACAAGACAGGGGCGAGCAGTACTTC.

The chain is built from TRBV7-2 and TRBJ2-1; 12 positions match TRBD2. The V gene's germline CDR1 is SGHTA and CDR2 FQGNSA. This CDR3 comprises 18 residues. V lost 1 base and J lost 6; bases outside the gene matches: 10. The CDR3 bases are TGTGCCAGCAGCTTAGATGCTAGCGGGGGGGCGTGGGGCAATGAGCAGTTCTTC. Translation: CASSLDASGGAWGNEQFF.

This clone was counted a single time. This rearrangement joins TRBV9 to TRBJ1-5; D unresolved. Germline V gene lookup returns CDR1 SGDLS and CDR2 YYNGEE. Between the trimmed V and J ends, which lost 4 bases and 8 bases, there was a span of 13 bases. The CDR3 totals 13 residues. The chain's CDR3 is CASSSGDQKPQHF. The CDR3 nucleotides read TGTGCCAGCAGCTCGGGAGACCAGAAGCCCCAGCATTTT.